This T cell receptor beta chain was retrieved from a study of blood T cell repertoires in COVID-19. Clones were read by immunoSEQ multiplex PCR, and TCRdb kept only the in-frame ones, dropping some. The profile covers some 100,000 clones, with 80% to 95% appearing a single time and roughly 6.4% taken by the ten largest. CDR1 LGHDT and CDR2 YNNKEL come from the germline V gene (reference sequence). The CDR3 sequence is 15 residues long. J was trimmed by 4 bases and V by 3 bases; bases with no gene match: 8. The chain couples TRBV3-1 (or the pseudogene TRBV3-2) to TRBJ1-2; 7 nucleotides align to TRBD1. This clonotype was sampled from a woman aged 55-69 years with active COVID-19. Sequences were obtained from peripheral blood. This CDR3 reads CASSHLLGQAYGYTF. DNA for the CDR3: TGTGCCAGCAGCCACCTGCTCGGACAGGCCTATGGCTACACCTTC.